This TCR beta chain came from a study of T-cell memory formation after mild COVID-19. At the level of the study: TCR clustering was largely donor specific.

Trimming shortened V by 3 bases and J by 1 base, and 12 bases separated the two germline ends. The CDR3 is 16 residues long. TCRdb fed the 5' RACE reads into MiXCR, producing one record per CDR3 protein. The repertoire holds almost 550,000 distinct CDR3 sequences, with about a fifth as singletons. With regard to this clonotype: Its antigen remains unidentified.

Study-level points and caveats: The appearance of some responding clones in pre-infection memory suggested that cross-reactive memory joined. The study found balanced CD4/CD8 in clones contracting day 15 to 85 and a CD4+ lean in later expanders. The second-wave clones peaking on day 37 were not confirmed as SARS-CoV-2-specific.

The sample consisted of PBMCs or a T cell subset sorted from them (not recorded which). The chain has TRBV12-3 or TRBV12-4 and TRBJ2-2, with unresolved D. This TCR came from an adult woman who had mild COVID-19 (a few samples of this study predate the infection). Cell type and time point are not known. CDR3 loop: CASSLGLGMNTGELFF. CDR3 bases: TGTGCCAGCAGTTTGGGGTTAGGGATGAACACCGGGGAGCTGTTTTTT.